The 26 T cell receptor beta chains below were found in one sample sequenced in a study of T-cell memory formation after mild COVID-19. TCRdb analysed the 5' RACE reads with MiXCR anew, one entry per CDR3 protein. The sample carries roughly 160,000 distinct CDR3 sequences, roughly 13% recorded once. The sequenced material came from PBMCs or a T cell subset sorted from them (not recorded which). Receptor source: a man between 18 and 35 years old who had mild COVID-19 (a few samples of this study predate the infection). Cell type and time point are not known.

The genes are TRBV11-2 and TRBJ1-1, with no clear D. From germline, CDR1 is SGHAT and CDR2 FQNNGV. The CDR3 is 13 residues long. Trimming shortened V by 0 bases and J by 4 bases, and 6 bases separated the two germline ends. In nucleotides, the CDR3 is TGTGCCAGCAGCTTAGATGGACTCACTGAAGCTTTCTTT. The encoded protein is CASSLDGLTEAFF.

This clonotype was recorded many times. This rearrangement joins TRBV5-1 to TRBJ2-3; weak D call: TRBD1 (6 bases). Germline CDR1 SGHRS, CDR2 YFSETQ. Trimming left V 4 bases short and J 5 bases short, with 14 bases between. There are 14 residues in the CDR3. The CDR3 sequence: CASSGGPEEDTQYF. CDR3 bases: TGCGCCAGCAGCGGGGGCCCCGAGGAAGATACGCAGTATTTT.

DNA of the CDR3: TGCGCCAGCAGCCAAGTCACCCGGGGCAGGGAAGGAGGTACGCAGTATTTT. It encodes CASSQVTRGREGGTQYF. The rearrangement uses TRBV4-1 and TRBJ2-3; D may correspond to TRBD1 or TRBD2 (5 bases each). This CDR3 is 17 amino acids long. Deletions cut 1 base from V and 8 bases from J, with 22 bases between. Germline loops: CDR1 MGHRA, CDR2 YSYEKL.

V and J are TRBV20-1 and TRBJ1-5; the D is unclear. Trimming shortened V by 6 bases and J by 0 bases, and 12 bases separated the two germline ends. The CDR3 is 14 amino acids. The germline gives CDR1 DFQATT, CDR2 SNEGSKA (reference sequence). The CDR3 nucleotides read TGCAGTGCCGCGGACGTTAATAGCAATCAGCCCCAGCATTTT. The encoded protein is CSAADVNSNQPQHF.

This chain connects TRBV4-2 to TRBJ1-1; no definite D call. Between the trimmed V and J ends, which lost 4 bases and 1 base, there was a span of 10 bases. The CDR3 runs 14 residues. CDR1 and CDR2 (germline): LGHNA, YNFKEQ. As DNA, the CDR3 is TGTGCCAGCAGCCGGAGTGGCGGGAACACTGAAGCTTTCTTT. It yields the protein CASSRSGGNTEAFF.

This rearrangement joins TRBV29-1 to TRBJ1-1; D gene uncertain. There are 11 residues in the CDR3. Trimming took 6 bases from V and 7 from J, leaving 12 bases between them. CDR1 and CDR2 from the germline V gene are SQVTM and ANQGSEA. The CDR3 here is CSVLRFGEAFF. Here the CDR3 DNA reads TGCAGCGTCTTAAGGTTCGGTGAAGCTTTCTTT.

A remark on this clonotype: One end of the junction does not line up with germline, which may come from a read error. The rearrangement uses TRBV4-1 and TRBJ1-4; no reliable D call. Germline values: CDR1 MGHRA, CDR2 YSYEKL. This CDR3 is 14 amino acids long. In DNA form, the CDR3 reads TGCGCCAGCAGCCAAGATAGGGCCGGAACGGTGAGGCTTTTT. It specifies CASSQDRAGTVRLF.

CDR3 DNA sequence: TGCGCCAGCAGCCAAGGCATAAACTCCTACAATGAGCAGTTCTTC. This gives the protein CASSQGINSYNEQFF. V and J are TRBV4-3 and TRBJ2-1; D is undetermined. The CDR3 runs 15 residues. From germline, CDR1 is LGHNA and CDR2 YSLEER. V was shortened by 1 base and J by 0 bases, with 7 bases between the two germline ends.

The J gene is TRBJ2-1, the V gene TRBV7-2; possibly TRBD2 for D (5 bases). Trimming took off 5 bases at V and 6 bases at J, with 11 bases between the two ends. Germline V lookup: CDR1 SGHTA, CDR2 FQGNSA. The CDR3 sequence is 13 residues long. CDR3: CASSPGLSNEQFF. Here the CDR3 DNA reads TGTGCCAGCAGCCCCGGACTGTCCAATGAGCAGTTCTTC.

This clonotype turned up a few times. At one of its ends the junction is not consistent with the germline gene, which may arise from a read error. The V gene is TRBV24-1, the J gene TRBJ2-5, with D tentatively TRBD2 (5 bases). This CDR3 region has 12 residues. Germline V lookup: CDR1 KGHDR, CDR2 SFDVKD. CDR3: CATSPEVGVQHF. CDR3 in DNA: TGTGCCACCAGTCCGGAGGTCGGGGTTCAGCACTTC.

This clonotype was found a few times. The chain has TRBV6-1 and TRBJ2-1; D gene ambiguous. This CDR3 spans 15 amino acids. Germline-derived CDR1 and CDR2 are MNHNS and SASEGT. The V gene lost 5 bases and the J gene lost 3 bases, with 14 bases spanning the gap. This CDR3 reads CASSSPSLSYNEQFF. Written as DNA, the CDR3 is TGTGCCAGCAGTAGCCCCTCGCTCAGCTACAATGAGCAGTTCTTC.

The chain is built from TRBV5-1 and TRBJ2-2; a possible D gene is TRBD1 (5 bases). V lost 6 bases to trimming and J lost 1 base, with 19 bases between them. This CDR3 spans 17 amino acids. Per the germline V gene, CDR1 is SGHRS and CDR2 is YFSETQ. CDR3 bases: TGCGCCAGCACCTATAATAACCCCAGGGAGAACACCGGGGAGCTGTTTTTT. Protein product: CASTYNNPRENTGELFF.

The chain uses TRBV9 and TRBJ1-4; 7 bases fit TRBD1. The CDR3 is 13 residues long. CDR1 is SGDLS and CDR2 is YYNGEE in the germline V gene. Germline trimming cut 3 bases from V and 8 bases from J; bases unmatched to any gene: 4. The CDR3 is CASSGQGGEKLFF. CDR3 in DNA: TGTGCCAGCAGCGGACAGGGCGGCGAAAAACTGTTTTTT.

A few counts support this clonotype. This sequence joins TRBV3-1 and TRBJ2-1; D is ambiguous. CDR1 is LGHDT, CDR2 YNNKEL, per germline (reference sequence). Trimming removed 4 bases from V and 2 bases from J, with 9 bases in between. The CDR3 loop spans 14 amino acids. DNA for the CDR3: TGTGCCAGCAGCCGCGCCCACACCTACAATGAGCAGTTCTTC. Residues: CASSRAHTYNEQFF.

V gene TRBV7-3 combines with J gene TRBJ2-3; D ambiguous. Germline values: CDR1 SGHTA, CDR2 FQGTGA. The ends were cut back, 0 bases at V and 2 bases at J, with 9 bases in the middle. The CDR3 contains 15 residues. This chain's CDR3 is CASSLTSPYTDTQYF. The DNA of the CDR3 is TGTGCCAGCAGCTTAACCTCACCTTACACAGATACGCAGTATTTT.

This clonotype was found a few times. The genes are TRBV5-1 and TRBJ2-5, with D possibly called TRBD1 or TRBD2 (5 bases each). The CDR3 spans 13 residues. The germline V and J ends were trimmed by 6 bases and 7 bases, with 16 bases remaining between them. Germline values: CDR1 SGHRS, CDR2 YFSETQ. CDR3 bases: TGCGCCAGCATCGCGCAGGGAGAAGGGACCCAGTACTTC. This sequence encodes CASIAQGEGTQYF.

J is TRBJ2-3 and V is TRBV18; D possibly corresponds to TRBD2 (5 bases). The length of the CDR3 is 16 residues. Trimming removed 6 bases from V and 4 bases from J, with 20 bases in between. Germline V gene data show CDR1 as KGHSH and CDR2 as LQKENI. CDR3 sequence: CASSTTTGIVPDTQYF. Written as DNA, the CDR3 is TGTGCCAGCTCGACTACGACGGGAATCGTCCCAGATACGCAGTATTTT.

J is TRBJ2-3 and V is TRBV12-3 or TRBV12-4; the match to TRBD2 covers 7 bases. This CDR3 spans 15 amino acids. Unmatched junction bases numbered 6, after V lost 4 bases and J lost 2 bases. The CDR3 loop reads CASSWDYKNTDTQYF. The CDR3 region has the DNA TGTGCCAGCAGTTGGGACTACAAGAACACAGATACGCAGTATTTT.

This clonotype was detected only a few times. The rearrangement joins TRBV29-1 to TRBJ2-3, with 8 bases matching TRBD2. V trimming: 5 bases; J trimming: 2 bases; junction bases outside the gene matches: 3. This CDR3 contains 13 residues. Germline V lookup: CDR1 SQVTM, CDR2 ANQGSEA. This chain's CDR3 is CSVHGGVTDTQYF. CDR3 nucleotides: TGCAGCGTTCACGGGGGGGTCACAGATACGCAGTATTTT.

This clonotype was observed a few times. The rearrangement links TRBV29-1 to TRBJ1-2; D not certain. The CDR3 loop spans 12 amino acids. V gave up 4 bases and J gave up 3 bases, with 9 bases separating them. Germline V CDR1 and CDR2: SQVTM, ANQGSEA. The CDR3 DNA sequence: TGCAGCGTTGTTGGGAGCCACTATGGCTACACCTTC. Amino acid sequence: CSVVGSHYGYTF. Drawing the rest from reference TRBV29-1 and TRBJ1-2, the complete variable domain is SAVISQKPSRDICQRGTSLTIQCQVDSQVTMMFWYRQQPGQSLTLIATANQGSEATYESGFVIDKFPISRPNLTFSTLTVSNMSPEDSSIYLCSVVGSHYGYTFGSGTRLTVV.

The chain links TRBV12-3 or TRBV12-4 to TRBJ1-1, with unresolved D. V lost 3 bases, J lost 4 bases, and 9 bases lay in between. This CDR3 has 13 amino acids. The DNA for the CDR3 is TGTGCCAGCAGTTTCAAGGAATTCACTGAAGCTTTCTTT. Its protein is CASSFKEFTEAFF.

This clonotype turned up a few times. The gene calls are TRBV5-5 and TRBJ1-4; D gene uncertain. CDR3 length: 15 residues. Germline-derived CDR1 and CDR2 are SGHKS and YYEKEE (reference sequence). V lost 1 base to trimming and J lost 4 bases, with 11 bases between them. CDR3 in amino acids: CASSLFRAGNEKLFF. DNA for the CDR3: TGTGCCAGCAGCTTGTTTAGGGCCGGTAATGAAAAACTGTTTTTT.

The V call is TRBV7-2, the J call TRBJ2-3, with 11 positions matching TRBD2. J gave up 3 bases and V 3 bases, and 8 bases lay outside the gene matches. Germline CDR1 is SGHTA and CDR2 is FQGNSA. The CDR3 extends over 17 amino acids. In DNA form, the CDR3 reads TGTGCCAGCAGCTTCTCGCTGACTAGCGGGGCGACAGATACGCAGTATTTT. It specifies CASSFSLTSGATDTQYF.

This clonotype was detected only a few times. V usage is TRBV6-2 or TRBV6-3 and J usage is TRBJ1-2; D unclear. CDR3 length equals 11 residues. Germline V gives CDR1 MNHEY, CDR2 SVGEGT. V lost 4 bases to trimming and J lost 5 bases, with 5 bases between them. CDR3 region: CASSSEYGYTF. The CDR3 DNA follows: TGTGCCAGCAGTTCAGAATATGGCTACACCTTC.

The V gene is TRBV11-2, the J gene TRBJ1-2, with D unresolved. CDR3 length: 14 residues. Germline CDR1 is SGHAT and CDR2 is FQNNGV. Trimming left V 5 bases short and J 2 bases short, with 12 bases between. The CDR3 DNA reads TGTGCCAGCAGCCCCGGGCCATCGAACTATGGCTACACCTTC. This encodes CASSPGPSNYGYTF.

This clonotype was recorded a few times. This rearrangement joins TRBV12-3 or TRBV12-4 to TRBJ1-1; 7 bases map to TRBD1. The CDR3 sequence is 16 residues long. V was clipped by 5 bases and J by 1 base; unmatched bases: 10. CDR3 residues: CASSTPSGTANTEAFF. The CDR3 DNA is TGTGCCAGCAGTACGCCCTCCGGGACAGCGAACACTGAAGCTTTCTTT.